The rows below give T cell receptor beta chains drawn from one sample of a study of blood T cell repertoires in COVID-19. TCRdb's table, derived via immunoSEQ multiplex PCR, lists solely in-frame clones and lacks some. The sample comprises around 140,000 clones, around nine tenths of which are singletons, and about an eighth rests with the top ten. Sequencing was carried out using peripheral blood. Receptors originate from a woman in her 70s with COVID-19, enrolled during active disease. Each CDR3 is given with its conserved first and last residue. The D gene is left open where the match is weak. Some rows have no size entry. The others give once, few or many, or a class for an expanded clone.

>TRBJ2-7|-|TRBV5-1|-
CASSSPGFSSYEQYF
TGCGCCAGCAGCTCCCCGGGATTTAGCTCCTACGAGCAGTACTTC
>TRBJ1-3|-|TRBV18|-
CASSRNKEGNTIYF
TGTGCCAGCTCACGTAATAAAGAGGGAAACACCATATATTTT
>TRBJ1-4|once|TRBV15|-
CATSRDRVATNEKLFF
TGTGCCACCAGCAGAGATCGGGTTGCAACTAATGAAAAACTGTTTTTT
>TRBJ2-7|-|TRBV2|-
CASSEALLMGARQYEQYF
TGTGCCAGCAGTGAAGCGCTTCTTATGGGGGCGCGTCAATACGAGCAGTACTTC
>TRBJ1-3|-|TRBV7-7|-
CASSSQGSGNTIYF
TGTGCCAGCAGCTCACAGGGCTCTGGAAACACCATATATTTT
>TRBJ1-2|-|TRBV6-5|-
CASSYDRDYGYTF
TGTGCCAGCAGTTACGACAGAGACTATGGCTACACCTTC
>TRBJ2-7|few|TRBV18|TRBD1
CASSPGTETYEQYF
TGTGCCAGCTCACCGGGGACAGAGACCTACGAGCAGTACTTC
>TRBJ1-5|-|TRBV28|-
CASSPYPRVKGQPQHF
TGTGCCAGCAGTCCCTACCCCCGGGTCAAAGGACAGCCCCAGCATTTT
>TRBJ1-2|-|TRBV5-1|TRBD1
CASSAGDRVGYTF
TGCGCCAGCAGCGCTGGGGACAGGGTTGGCTACACCTTC
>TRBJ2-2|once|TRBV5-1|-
CASSPRSSRENGELFF
TGCGCCAGCAGCCCCCGGAGTTCTAGGGAGAACGGGGAGCTGTTTTTT
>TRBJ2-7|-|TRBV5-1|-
CASSLGRGSYEQYF
TGCGCCAGCAGCTTGGGACGGGGGTCCTACGAGCAGTACTTC
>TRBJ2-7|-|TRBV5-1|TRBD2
CASTPVRGAYEQYF
TGCGCCAGCACGCCAGTCCGGGGGGCCTACGAGCAGTACTTC
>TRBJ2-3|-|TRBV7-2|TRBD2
CASSPRLLRLAGRTDTQYF
TGTGCCAGCAGCCCGCGACTTCTCCGACTAGCGGGGCGCACAGATACGCAGTATTTT
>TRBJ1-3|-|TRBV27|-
CASSLSGESRRGNTIYF
TGTGCCAGCAGTTTATCGGGAGAGAGCCGACGGGGAAACACCATATATTTT
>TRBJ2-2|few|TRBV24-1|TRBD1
CATSVSDRATGELFF
TGTGCCACCAGTGTCTCCGACAGGGCCACCGGGGAGCTGTTTTTT
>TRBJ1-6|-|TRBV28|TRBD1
CASTGMDRLNSPLHF
TGTGCCAGCACCGGCATGGACAGGTTAAATTCACCCCTCCACTTT
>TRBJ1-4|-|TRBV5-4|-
CASRPRISEKLFF
TGTGCCAGCAGACCACGTATCAGTGAAAAACTGTTTTTT
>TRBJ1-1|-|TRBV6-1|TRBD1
CASSERRGQSSEAFF
TGTGCCAGCAGTGAAAGAAGGGGACAGAGCTCTGAAGCTTTCTTT
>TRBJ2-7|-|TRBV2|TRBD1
CASIAGGYEQYF
TGTGCCAGCATCGCAGGGGGCTACGAGCAGTACTTC
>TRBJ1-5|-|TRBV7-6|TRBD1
CASSLGQGINQPQHF
TGTGCCAGCAGCTTAGGACAGGGTATCAACCAGCCCCAGCATTTT
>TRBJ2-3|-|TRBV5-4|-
CASSHVVDTQYF
TGTGCCAGCTCTCATGTAGTGGATACGCAGTATTTT
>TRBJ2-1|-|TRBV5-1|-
CASSLVLGRVSNEQFF
TGCGCCAGCAGCTTGGTTCTGGGCAGGGTATCCAATGAGCAGTTCTTC
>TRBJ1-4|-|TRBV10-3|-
CATGGRGSEKLFF
TGTGCCACCGGAGGGAGGGGGAGTGAAAAACTGTTTTTT
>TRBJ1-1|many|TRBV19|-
CASSIDAVNTEAFF
TGTGCCAGTAGTATAGACGCAGTTAACACTGAAGCTTTCTTT
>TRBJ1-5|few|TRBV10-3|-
CASSTGNSNQPQHF
TGTGCCTCCTCGACGGGAAATAGCAATCAGCCCCAGCATTTT
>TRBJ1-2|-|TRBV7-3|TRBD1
CASSFTGGVGYTF
TGTGCCAGCAGCTTCACAGGGGGCGTGGGGTACACCTTC
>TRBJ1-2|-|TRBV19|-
CASSPFSRTATNYGYTF
TGTGCCAGTAGTCCCTTTAGCCGGACAGCGACCAACTATGGCTACACCTTC